This T cell receptor beta chain derives from a study of cytomegalovirus exposure and HLA in healthy donors. The CDR3 totals 15 residues. V gave up 5 bases and J gave up 2 bases, with 17 bases separating them. CDR1 and CDR2 from the germline V gene are SGHRS and YFSETQ. Notes on this clone: What it binds is unknown.

Study-wide points: For most TCR beta V segments, an earlier analysis put the productive rate at about 90% or about 30% of the time. In a later analysis, a missense DCLRE1C variant was linked to TCR beta V- and J-gene trimming. Rare TCR sequences predominated, though certain public TCRs were found in many donors.

The PCR ran on 60 Vbeta and 13 Jbeta primers. Source study methods: Approximately 11 million shared chains were among the approximately 82 million unique TCR beta chains that a later analysis counted. Here immunoSEQ multiplex PCR was the method, and the copy in TCRdb shows in-frame clones only, minus some. From that table come the V and J calls and clone size; the DNA was used to work out D and trimming. The table lists fewer than 120,000 clones, 78% of them singletons. Sequencing was carried out using PBMCs. This receptor was obtained from a woman aged 25 to 45 in good health and CMV-seronegative. The chain links TRBV5-1 to TRBJ2-7, with D perhaps matching TRBD1 (6 bases). CDR3: CASSLSRDITYEQYF. In DNA form, the CDR3 reads TGCGCCAGCAGTCTGAGTCGGGACATAACCTACGAGCAGTACTTC.